The 7 T cell receptor beta chains given below trace back to one sample, sequenced in a study of T cell responses to AZD1222 COVID-19 vaccine. Only in-frame clones appear in the TCRdb table, and some are missing; sequencing was by immunoSEQ multiplex PCR. The sample records 65,000 to 80,000 clones, roughly 85% being singletons. The sample here was peripheral blood, taken 28 days after the second AZD1222 dose. Every receptor here comes from an adult who received the AZD1222 COVID-19 vaccine.

The rearrangement uses TRBV14 and TRBJ2-7; 12 bases agree with TRBD2. In germline, CDR1 is SGHDN, CDR2 FVKESK. Trimming took 0 bases from V and 6 from J; bases not matched to a gene: 9. The CDR3 has 17 residues. The CDR3 sequence is CASSQDLAGGPLGEQYF. The CDR3 DNA follows: TGTGCCAGCAGCCAAGATCTAGCGGGAGGGCCTCTTGGCGAGCAGTACTTC.

The chain employs TRBV30 and TRBJ2-7; D tentatively fits TRBD1 or TRBD2 (5 bases each). V was clipped by 4 bases and J by 0 bases, with 10 bases between them. The CDR3 contains 13 residues. CDR1 is GTSNPN and CDR2 is SVGIG in the germline V gene (reference sequence). CDR3 sequence reads: CAWNRGRSYEQYF. The CDR3 DNA reads TGTGCCTGGAATCGGGGCCGCTCCTACGAGCAGTACTTC.

V gene TRBV4-1 combines with J gene TRBJ1-4; 7 nucleotides match TRBD1. V shed 5 bases, J shed 1 base, and the junction held 10 bases outside the gene matches. Per the germline V gene, CDR1 is MGHRA and CDR2 is YSYEKL. The CDR3 contains 17 residues. The DNA for the CDR3 is TGCGCCAGCAGCTTTAGACAGGGTGGAGGAACTAATGAAAAACTGTTTTTT. It is translated as CASSFRQGGGTNEKLFF.

The chain joins TRBV30 to TRBJ2-2, with TRBD1 matching over 7 bases. Germline assignment: CDR1 GTSNPN and CDR2 SVGIG (reference sequence). The V segment lost 3 bases and the J segment 5 bases; nucleotides outside the gene matches: 3. The CDR3 totals 13 residues. In DNA, the CDR3 is TGTGCCTGGAGGAGGGGGCGGACCGGGGAGCTGTTTTTT. Translation gives CAWRRGRTGELFF.

This sequence joins TRBV19 and TRBJ2-1; TRBD2 aligns across 7 bases. There are 17 residues in the CDR3. Trimming took 0 bases from V and 5 from J; bases not matched to a gene: 10. Germline CDR1 reads LNHDA; CDR2 reads SQIVND (reference sequence). The chain's CDR3 is CASSIEVAGDFHNEQFF. The CDR3 DNA sequence: TGTGCCAGTAGTATAGAGGTCGCGGGAGATTTCCACAATGAGCAGTTCTTC.

V is TRBV28 and J is TRBJ1-4, with D possibly being TRBD1 (6 bases). Looked up from germline, CDR1 is MDHEN and CDR2 is SYDVKM. The CDR3 spans 15 residues. Deletions cut 4 bases from V and 0 bases from J, with 9 bases between. CDR3 in amino acids: CASSWGGATNEKLFF. The DNA of the CDR3 is TGTGCCAGCAGTTGGGGGGGCGCAACTAATGAAAAACTGTTTTTT.

A few counts support this clone. The chain uses TRBV6-6 and TRBJ2-3; D remains ambiguous. Germline V gives CDR1 MNHNY, CDR2 SVGAGI (reference sequence). V lost 8 bases, J lost 3 bases, and 6 bases lay in between. This CDR3 region has 11 residues. CDR3 region: CASSVTDTQYF. The CDR3 DNA follows: TGTGCCAGCTCGGTTACAGATACGCAGTATTTT.